This is a list of T cell receptor beta chains from one sample in a study of blood T cell repertoires in COVID-19. The assay was immunoSEQ multiplex PCR, and TCRdb's table has in-frame clones only and misses some. The sample lists under 350,000 clones; 86% were seen once. Sequenced: PBMCs or T cells enriched from blood (not recorded which). The origin of the receptors is a man aged 25-45 years who had recovered from COVID-19. CDR3s include the opening cysteine and the closing phenylalanine or tryptophan. The D gene is left open where the match is weak. Clone sizes are given selectively: once, few, many, or a class where the clone is expanded.

>TRBJ2-7|TRBV4-2|once|-
TGTGCCAGCAGCCAAGGTTTCGGGAACCTTCCTTACTTC
CASSQGFGNLPYF
>TRBJ2-1|TRBV5-1|-|TRBD2
TGCGCCAGCAGCCTGGGATGGACTAGCGGGGGTGGTGAGCAGTTCTTC
CASSLGWTSGGGEQFF
>TRBJ1-2|TRBV28|-|-
TGTGCCAGCAGTTTGGGGGGGGCGCTTAACTATGGCTACACCTTC
CASSLGGALNYGYTF
>TRBJ2-7|TRBV2|-|TRBD1
TGTGCCAGCATTACAGGGGAATACGAGCAGTACTTC
CASITGEYEQYF
>TRBJ2-3|TRBV9|-|TRBD2
TGTGCCAGCAGCTCCAGGACTAGCGGGAGGGGGACAGATACGCAGTATTTT
CASSSRTSGRGTDTQYF
>TRBJ2-5|TRBV5-1|-|-
TGCGCCAGCAGCTTGTACTCCCTAGGGGCTCGGGAGACCCAGTACTTC
CASSLYSLGARETQYF
>TRBJ1-2|TRBV24-1|once|-
TGTGCCACCAGTGACTATAGTGGCTACACCTTC
CATSDYSGYTF
>TRBJ2-5|TRBV6-5|-|-
TGTGCCATCCTCCCGGTCCAGGGGAAAGAGACCCAGTACTTC
CAILPVQGKETQYF
>TRBJ1-4|TRBV9|-|-
TGTGCCAGCAGCGCCCTCCAGGGAACTCTGTTTTTT
CASSALQGTLFF
>TRBJ1-2|TRBV5-4|-|TRBD1
TGTGCCAGCAGCTCCGGACAGGGGGCCGGCTATGGCTACACCTTC
CASSSGQGAGYGYTF
>TRBJ1-1|TRBV19|-|-
TGTGCCAGTAGTATGAGCGGAACCATTGAAGCTTTCTTT
CASSMSGTIEAFF
>TRBJ2-3|TRBV5-1|-|TRBD2
TGCGCCAGCAGCCCGGGGACTAGCGGGCCGACAGATACGCAGTATTTT
CASSPGTSGPTDTQYF
>TRBJ2-7|TRBV3-1/TRBV3-2|-|-
TGTGCCAGCAGCCAATTGGCGGGGGCCGGGGGGTACGAGCAGTACTTC
CASSQLAGAGGYEQYF
>TRBJ1-1|TRBV4-1|-|-
TGCGCCAGCAGCCTCTTCGGGGGGAACACTGAAGCTTTCTTT
CASSLFGGNTEAFF
>TRBJ2-5|TRBV5-1|-|TRBD2
TGCGCCAGCAGCTTGGGGCTAGCGGGAGGTATGTCGGAGACCCAGTACTTC
CASSLGLAGGMSETQYF
>TRBJ2-1|TRBV5-8|-|TRBD1
TGTGCCAGCAGCTCAACCGGGACAGGCCTCCCCTTGGGGAATGAGCAGTTCTTC
CASSSTGTGLPLGNEQFF
>TRBJ2-7|TRBV7-9|once|TRBD1
TGTGCCAGCAGCCTGGGGGACAGAACCTACGAGCAGTACTTC
CASSLGDRTYEQYF
>TRBJ1-1|TRBV6-5|once|-
TGTGCCAGCAGTTACTCGAGGTGGGGGGACACTGAAGCTTTCTTT
CASSYSRWGDTEAFF
>TRBJ1-1|TRBV10-2|-|-
TGCGCCAGCAGGCTATATAGGGAGGACACTGAAGCTTTCTTT
CASRLYREDTEAFF
>TRBJ2-1|TRBV20-1|-|TRBD2
TGCAGTGCTAGTAGTGGACTAGCGGCCTACAATGAGCAGTTCTTC
CSASSGLAAYNEQFF
>TRBJ1-6|TRBV27|-|TRBD1
TGTGCCAGCAGTTTACATGGCAGGGGGTACAATTCACCCCTCCACTTT
CASSLHGRGYNSPLHF
>TRBJ1-6|TRBV19|-|-
TGTGCCAGTCTCCCCGGACACTATAAATATAATTCACCCCTCCACTTT
CASLPGHYKYNSPLHF
>TRBJ1-5|TRBV4-1|-|-
TGCGCCAGCAGCCAAGAAAGGGGCGATCAGCCCCAGCATTTT
CASSQERGDQPQHF
>TRBJ2-5|TRBV11-3|-|-
TGTGCCAGCAGCTCGCTGGACTCAAGCGAGGAGACCCAGTACTTC
CASSSLDSSEETQYF
>TRBJ2-2|TRBV7-9|-|-
TGTGCCAGCAGCTCGGACCTGGGGAGAGGACACACCGGGGAGCTGTTTTTT
CASSSDLGRGHTGELFF
>TRBJ2-7|TRBV5-1|-|-
TGCGCCAGCAGCCCGACTGGCGGGTTTACCTACGAGCAGTACTTC
CASSPTGGFTYEQYF
>TRBJ2-7|TRBV4-2|-|-
TGTGCCAGCAGCCAAGATCGTTCGGCTAGCTACGAGCAGTACTTC
CASSQDRSASYEQYF
>TRBJ2-1|TRBV11-3|-|TRBD1
TGTGCCAGCAGCAGTGGACAGGGCGTGCGGCAGTTCTTC
CASSSGQGVRQFF
>TRBJ2-5|TRBV7-6|-|TRBD2
TGTGCCAGCAGCAAGCGGGAGGGCCGGCAGGAGACCCAGTACTTC
CASSKREGRQETQYF
>TRBJ2-7|TRBV9|-|TRBD1
TGTGCCAGCAGCGTAGGGACAGGGAGTGACACCTACGAGCAGTACTTC
CASSVGTGSDTYEQYF
>TRBJ2-1|TRBV18|-|TRBD2
TGTGCCAGCTCACCCCCTAGGACTAGCGACTACAATGAGCAGTTCTTC
CASSPPRTSDYNEQFF
>TRBJ1-3|TRBV19|once|TRBD1
TGTGCCAGTAAGGCAGGGGGCACTGGAAACACCATATATTTT
CASKAGGTGNTIYF
>TRBJ1-4|TRBV5-1|-|-
TGCGCCAGCAGCTTGGAAGGGGTCACTGAAAAACTGTTTTTT
CASSLEGVTEKLFF
>TRBJ1-4|TRBV7-9|-|-
TGTGCCAGCAGTAACCCAGGCGTTAATGAAAAACTGTTTTTT
CASSNPGVNEKLFF
>TRBJ2-6|TRBV24-1|-|TRBD1
TGTGCCACCAGTGATCGGGACAGCCTCTCTGGGGCCAACGTCCTGACTTTC
CATSDRDSLSGANVLTF
>TRBJ2-3|TRBV2|-|-
TGTGCCGTACGACCCGCAGCAGGGTCACAAGATACGCAGTATTTT
CAVRPAAGSQDTQYF
>TRBJ1-1|TRBV15|-|-
TGTGCCACCAGCAAATTACAGGGTTTCGGAGCTTTCTTT
CATSKLQGFGAFF
>TRBJ2-5|TRBV14|-|-
TGTGCCAGCAGCCAACAGGGTCTGGAGACCCAGTACTTC
CASSQQGLETQYF
>TRBJ1-1|TRBV18|once|-
TGTGCCAGCTCCCCCGTGGCTAAGCGGACTGAAGCTTTCTTT
CASSPVAKRTEAFF
>TRBJ2-7|TRBV10-2|-|-
TGCGCCAGCAGTACGGGCCTGGGGGGATCCTACGAGCAGTACTTC
CASSTGLGGSYEQYF
>TRBJ2-7|TRBV29-1|-|TRBD2
TGCAGCGCCGGGACTAGCGGGAGAAGGTACGAGCAGTACTTC
CSAGTSGRRYEQYF
>TRBJ1-2|TRBV30|-|TRBD1
TGTGCCCTGGGACAGGGGAACTATGGCTACACCTTC
CALGQGNYGYTF
>TRBJ2-1|TRBV6-1|-|TRBD1
TGTGCCAGCAGTGAAGTTGTCAGGGGGCTTTTGAATGAGCAGTTCTTC
CASSEVVRGLLNEQFF
>TRBJ2-2|TRBV7-9|-|-
TGTGCCAGCAGCGGGACACTCGGGGAGCTGTTTTTT
CASSGTLGELFF
>TRBJ2-7|TRBV5-1|-|TRBD1
TGCGCCAGCAGCTTCGGACAGGGGGTCTCCTACGAGCAGTACTTC
CASSFGQGVSYEQYF
>TRBJ1-1|TRBV15|-|-
TGTGCCACCAGCAGACCTGGGACACCTGAAGCTTTCTTT
CATSRPGTPEAFF
>TRBJ1-4|TRBV5-8|-|-
TGTGCCAGCAGCCCCCGGGGCAGGGGTGAAAAACTGTTTTTT
CASSPRGRGEKLFF
>TRBJ2-3|TRBV28|-|-
TGTGCCAGCAAACGGAGCACAGATACGCAGTATTTT
CASKRSTDTQYF
>TRBJ1-2|TRBV25-1|-|-
TGTGCCAGCAGTGTTTTCCTGGGGAGAGGCTACACCTTC
CASSVFLGRGYTF
>TRBJ1-2|TRBV28|-|-
TGTGCCAGCACCCTTGTCCCCGGAGCCGGTAACTATGGCTACACCTTC
CASTLVPGAGNYGYTF
>TRBJ1-1|TRBV5-1|-|-
TGCGCCAGCAGCTCTCTCGGGGGGAACACTGAAGCTTTCTTT
CASSSLGGNTEAFF
>TRBJ2-7|TRBV11-3|-|TRBD2
TGTGCCAGCAGCCCCCGACTAGCGGGACACGAGCAGTACTTC
CASSPRLAGHEQYF
>TRBJ1-5|TRBV5-1|-|-
TGCGCCAGCAGCTTGGCAGGGGCCAATCAGCCCCAGCATTTT
CASSLAGANQPQHF
>TRBJ2-3|TRBV27|-|-
TGTGCCAGCAGTTTGACTAGAGTGGCCGATACGCAGTATTTT
CASSLTRVADTQYF
>TRBJ2-1|TRBV4-1|-|TRBD2
TGCGCCAGCAGCCGAGACTCTAGCGGATCGTACAATGAGCAGTTCTTC
CASSRDSSGSYNEQFF